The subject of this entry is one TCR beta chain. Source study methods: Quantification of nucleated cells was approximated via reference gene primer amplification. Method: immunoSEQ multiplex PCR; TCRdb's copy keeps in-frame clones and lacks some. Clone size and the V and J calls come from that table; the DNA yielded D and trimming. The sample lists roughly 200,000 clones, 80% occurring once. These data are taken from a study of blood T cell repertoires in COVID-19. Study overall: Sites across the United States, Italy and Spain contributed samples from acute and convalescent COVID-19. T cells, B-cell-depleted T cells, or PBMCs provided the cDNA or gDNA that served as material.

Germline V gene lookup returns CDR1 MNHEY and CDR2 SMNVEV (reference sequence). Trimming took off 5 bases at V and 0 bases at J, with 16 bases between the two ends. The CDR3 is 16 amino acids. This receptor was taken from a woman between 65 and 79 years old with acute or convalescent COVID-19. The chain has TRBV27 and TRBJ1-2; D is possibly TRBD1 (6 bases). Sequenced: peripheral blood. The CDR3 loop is CASSHVTGKANYGYTF. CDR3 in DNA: TGTGCCAGCAGTCACGTTACAGGGAAAGCTAACTATGGCTACACCTTC.